The clone carrying this T cell receptor beta chain was seen many times. Its antigen is not identified. TCRbeta library construction was performed incorporating unique molecular identifiers. One entry per CDR3 protein results from TCRdb running MiXCR on the PCR reads. The repertoire holds 200,000 to 250,000 distinct CDR3 sequences, 25% seen once, with about 2.5% in the top ten. The data belong to a study of T-cell reconstitution after alpha-beta-depleted transplantation in children. The study's findings and limits: Alpha-beta T cells present about two months after transplant were reported to originate from several hundred expanded graft clones.

Germline assignment: CDR1 DFQATT and CDR2 SNEGSKA (reference sequence). With 3 bases clipped from V and 5 bases from J, the junction kept 12 bases outside the gene matches. The length of the CDR3 is 17 residues. The chain recombines TRBV20-1 with TRBJ2-1; 11 bases align to TRBD1. The material was PBMCs, obtained before TCRalphabeta/CD19-depleted stem cell transplant. The source is a girl aged 2 to 10 with Fanconi anemia, due to receive a stem cell transplant. The CDR3 here is CSASFTKGTGGNNEQFF. The CDR3 region has the DNA TGCAGTGCTAGTTTCACTAAGGGGACAGGGGGGAACAATGAGCAGTTCTTC.